These T cell receptor beta chains were read from a single sample in a study of T-cell reconstitution after alpha-beta-depleted transplantation in children. TCRdb recomputed calls from the PCR reads with MiXCR, one row per CDR3 protein. The table records about a million distinct CDR3 sequences, about 31% of them present only once. The sequences come from PBMCs, mostly from graft donor cells, collected 360 days after TCRalphabeta/CD19-depleted stem cell transplant. The receptors come from a boy under two years old who had a stem cell transplant for SCID, so the T cells may come from the graft donor. Both conserved end residues are part of each CDR3. Fields, in order: J gene, V gene, CDR3 length, CDR3 protein.

J: TRBJ1-4
V: TRBV20-1
length: 14
CDR3: CSADQGAVGEKLFF

J: TRBJ1-5
V: TRBV15
length: 13
CDR3: CATSSTRNQPQHF

J: TRBJ2-1
V: TRBV27
length: 15
CDR3: CASSPDWGSYNEQFF

J: TRBJ2-5
V: TRBV20-1
length: 15
CDR3: CSARDGRGQQETQYF

J: TRBJ2-5
V: TRBV20-1
length: 14
CDR3: CSARDLSGYETQYF

J: TRBJ2-6
V: TRBV5-1
length: 16
CDR3: CASKAGRGSGANVLTF

J: TRBJ2-5
V: TRBV6-5
length: 15
CDR3: CASSYSGLAEETQYF

J: TRBJ2-3
V: TRBV6-1
length: 15
CDR3: CASTKPTSGTDTQYF

J: TRBJ1-6
V: TRBV9
length: 14
CDR3: CASSVVGTNSPLHF

J: TRBJ2-7
V: TRBV7-3
length: 15
CDR3: CASSPGGGPSYEQYF

J: TRBJ2-3
V: TRBV6-1
length: 15
CDR3: CASSGVFGVRFTQYF

J: TRBJ1-2
V: TRBV15
length: 15
CDR3: CATSTDPGTNYGYTF

J: TRBJ2-7
V: TRBV28
length: 14
CDR3: CASSFRTEVYEQYF

J: TRBJ2-7
V: TRBV29-1
length: 13
CDR3: CSVEGETDYEQYF

J: TRBJ1-5
V: TRBV15
length: 12
CDR3: CATSRFNQPQHF

J: TRBJ2-2
V: TRBV27
length: 14
CDR3: CASSLIRADGELFF

J: TRBJ2-3
V: TRBV5-1
length: 17
CDR3: CASSLAPGQGITDTQYF

J: TRBJ2-1
V: TRBV20-1
length: 15
CDR3: CSARDASGGHNEQFF

J: TRBJ2-3
V: TRBV7-8
length: 15
CDR3: CASSLRGTRADTQYF

J: TRBJ2-2
V: TRBV29-1
length: 12
CDR3: CSVYGGPGELFF

J: TRBJ1-1
V: TRBV5-6
length: 14
CDR3: CASSPRGAAPEAFF

J: TRBJ1-3
V: TRBV7-9
length: 15
CDR3: CASSSGGVSGNTIYF

J: TRBJ2-3
V: TRBV6-2/TRBV6-3
length: 13
CDR3: CASSPELEWTQYF

J: TRBJ2-1
V: TRBV5-4
length: 15
CDR3: CASRLTSGSYNEQFF

J: TRBJ2-1
V: TRBV7-9
length: 14
CDR3: CASSPDYPYNEQFF

J: TRBJ2-5
V: TRBV20-1
length: 15
CDR3: CSARGRAGEGETQYF

J: TRBJ1-1
V: TRBV4-3
length: 18
CDR3: CASSQDPLTTGLFTEAFF

J: TRBJ2-2
V: TRBV12-3/TRBV12-4
length: 13
CDR3: CASLWGNTGELFF

J: TRBJ2-1
V: TRBV18
length: 13
CDR3: CASSPQAHNEQFF

J: TRBJ2-3
V: TRBV7-3
length: 17
CDR3: CASSPLGPSILTDTQYF

J: TRBJ2-1
V: TRBV9
length: 15
CDR3: CASSVTGQGNNEQFF

J: TRBJ2-3
V: TRBV7-2
length: 13
CDR3: CASSLGGVIPQYF

J: TRBJ2-1
V: TRBV7-2
length: 15
CDR3: CASSPGGVGRNEQFF

J: TRBJ2-3
V: TRBV28
length: 15
CDR3: CASRLGRLSTDTQYF

J: TRBJ2-7
V: TRBV5-1
length: 13
CDR3: CASSFAGSNEQYF